This TCR beta chain is drawn from a study of CD8 T cells in ankylosing spondylitis. Findings of the study overall: One TCR beta motif, made up of eight or nine highly homologous variants, appeared characteristic of ankylosing spondylitis blood.

The CDR3 has 14 residues. Trimming took off 4 bases at V and 2 bases at J, with 10 bases between the two ends. CDR1 and CDR2 from the germline V gene are SGHTA and FQGNSA. In regard to this clonotype: What it binds is not known.

TCRdb re-called the 5' RACE reads with MiXCR, one entry per CDR3 protein. The table records about 330,000 distinct CDR3 sequences, 7% to 9% of them present only once. The source is a male donor with ankylosing spondylitis. This chain links TRBV7-2 with TRBJ2-3, with D uncertain. Sequencing input: blood, either unsorted or a sorted T cell fraction (not recorded which). CDR3 residues: CASSSLVNTDTQYF. In DNA, the CDR3 is TGTGCCAGCAGCTCTCTGGTAAACACAGATACGCAGTATTTT.